A single sample is the source of the 28 T cell receptor beta chains below, sequenced in a study of blood T cell repertoires in COVID-19. Sequencing was performed with immunoSEQ multiplex PCR; in TCRdb, only in-frame clones are kept and a portion is missing. Counted here are about 60,000 clones, about 80% occurring once; the ten biggest clones make up roughly 47%. The source material was peripheral blood. The receptor set was obtained from a woman older than 75 with acute or convalescent COVID-19.

The V and J genes are TRBV10-3 and TRBJ1-4; no clear D. The germline CDR1 and CDR2 sequences are ENHRY and SYGVKD. Trimming removed 6 bases from V and 0 bases from J, with 8 bases in between. This CDR3 has 14 residues. The CDR3 reads CAIRSGSTNEKLFF. CDR3 in DNA: TGTGCCATCAGGTCGGGTTCAACTAATGAAAAACTGTTTTTT.

This chain connects TRBV9 to TRBJ1-2; D possibly corresponds to TRBD1 (5 bases). Deletions cut 2 bases from V and 3 bases from J, with 11 bases between. CDR1 is SGDLS and CDR2 is YYNGEE in the germline V gene. The CDR3 runs 14 residues. CDR3 protein: CASSVLGEHYGYTF. The CDR3 bases are TGTGCCAGCAGCGTTTTAGGGGAACACTATGGCTACACCTTC.

The chain couples TRBV3-1 (or the pseudogene TRBV3-2) to TRBJ2-7, with TRBD2 matching over 8 bases. CDR1 and CDR2 from the germline V gene are LGHDT and YNNKEL (reference sequence). There are 14 residues in the CDR3. J lost 4 bases, V lost 6 bases, and 8 bases had no gene match. The CDR3 DNA follows: TGTGCCAGCAGGTCACTAGCGGATCCATACGAGCAGTACTTC. This codes for CASRSLADPYEQYF.

This clone has just one count. The V call is TRBV20-1, the J call TRBJ2-1, with 7 nucleotides matching TRBD2. CDR3 size: 16 residues. Germline CDR1 reads DFQATT; CDR2 reads SNEGSKA (reference sequence). J lost 7 bases, V lost 3 bases, and 15 bases had no gene match. For the CDR3, the DNA is TGCAGTGCTAGTGACAACAGAGCGGGGTCTTATAATGAGCAGTTCTTC. Its protein is CSASDNRAGSYNEQFF.

The chain has TRBV6-5 and TRBJ2-1, with TRBD2 matching over 9 bases. Germline V CDR1 and CDR2: MNHEY, SVGAGI. The V and J ends lost 6 bases and 6 bases, in that order; junction bases with no gene match: 3. The CDR3 length is 13 residues. The CDR3 protein is CASRGLAGNEQFF. The CDR3, as DNA: TGTGCCAGCAGGGGACTAGCAGGCAATGAGCAGTTCTTC.

The V call is TRBV5-3, the J call TRBJ2-5; the match to TRBD2 covers 11 bases. TRBV5-3 is classed as an ORF, of uncertain function. The ends lost 4 bases at V and 1 base at J; junction bases unmatched: 3. The CDR3 has 15 residues. The CDR3 is CARSTGLAVQETQYF. The CDR3 DNA reads TGTGCCAGAAGCACGGGACTAGCGGTCCAAGAGACCCAGTACTTC.

This clone occurred a few times. This chain links TRBV6-1 with TRBJ2-1; D gene uncertain. V gave up 3 bases and J gave up 0 bases, with 6 bases separating them. This CDR3 comprises 14 residues. The V gene's germline CDR1 is MNHNS and CDR2 SASEGT. CDR3 nucleotides: TGTGCCAGCAGTGATAGGAGCTCCTACAATGAGCAGTTCTTC. Translated: CASSDRSSYNEQFF.

This clone has only one observation. V and J are TRBV7-9 and TRBJ2-2; D possibly corresponds to TRBD1 (5 bases). The CDR3 is made up of 15 amino acids. The V end lost 5 bases, the J end lost 4 bases, and 14 bases lay between the germline ends. Germline V CDR1 and CDR2: SEHNR, FQNEAQ (reference sequence). CDR3 bases: TGTGCCAGCAGCCCCAAGGGGTTGAGCACCGGGGAGCTGTTTTTT. Its translation: CASSPKGLSTGELFF.

The V and J genes are TRBV18 and TRBJ1-5; D is undetermined. CDR3 size: 13 residues. V lost 3 bases and J lost 0, with 3 bases in between. The germline CDR1 and CDR2 sequences are KGHSH and LQKENI. CDR3 nucleotides: TGTGCCAGCTCACCCTATAGCAATCAGCCCCAGCATTTT. This gives the protein CASSPYSNQPQHF.

The rearrangement uses TRBV7-9 and TRBJ2-3, with TRBD1 matching over 7 bases. The J segment lost 0 bases and the V segment lost 7 bases, leaving 13 bases of the junction unmatched. There are 17 residues in the CDR3. Germline CDR1 SEHNR, CDR2 FQNEAQ (reference sequence). The DNA for the CDR3 is TGTGCCAGCACCTCGTTTTGGGACAGCGGTAGCACAGATACGCAGTATTTT. It specifies CASTSFWDSGSTDTQYF. Full variable domain (missing parts from reference TRBV7-9 and TRBJ2-3): DTGVSQNPRHKITKRGQNVTFRCDPISEHNRLYWYRQTLGQGPEFLTYFQNEAQLEKSRLLSDRFSAERPKGSFSTLEIQRTEQGDSAMYLCASTSFWDSGSTDTQYFGPGTRLTVL.

This clone has only a few counts. The V and J genes are TRBV27 and TRBJ1-5; maybe TRBD1 (5 bases). The germline CDR1 and CDR2 sequences are MNHEY and SMNVEV (reference sequence). V was pared by 8 bases and J by 6 bases, with 17 bases between. This CDR3 is 14 amino acids long. This CDR3 reads CASGGGGTSQPQHF. The CDR3 DNA follows: TGTGCCAGCGGTGGGGGAGGAACATCTCAGCCCCAGCATTTT.

V gene TRBV6-2 or TRBV6-3 combines with J gene TRBJ1-1, with D hard to call. The CDR3 totals 16 residues. Trimming took 0 bases from V and 5 from J, leaving 16 bases between them. CDR1 MNHEY and CDR2 SVGEGT come from the germline V gene. The DNA of the CDR3 is TGTGCCAGCAGTTACTCTGGGTCCTCAGGAGGGACTGAAGCTTTCTTT. It codes for CASSYSGSSGGTEAFF.

The gene calls are TRBV5-1 and TRBJ2-5; TRBD1 aligns across 9 bases. The germline CDR1 and CDR2 sequences are SGHRS and YFSETQ. This CDR3 region has 16 residues. Unmatched junction bases numbered 10, after V lost 3 bases and J lost 4 bases. The CDR3 DNA sequence: TGCGCCAGCAGCTCTACCGGGACAGGGTGGGGAGAGACCCAGTACTTC. Its translation: CASSSTGTGWGETQYF.

This rearrangement joins TRBV30 to TRBJ2-2; perhaps TRBD2 as D (5 bases). With 8 bases removed from V and 1 base from J, the gap between germline ends came to 11 bases. The CDR3 is 13 residues long. Looked up from germline, CDR1 is GTSNPN and CDR2 is SVGIG (reference sequence). The CDR3 nucleotides read TGTGCCCCCCCCCGGGGGAACACCGGGGAGCTGTTTTTT. Residues: CAPPRGNTGELFF.

This clone was seen only a few times. This chain joins TRBV5-1 and TRBJ2-2; possible D gene TRBD1, 6 bases. The length of the CDR3 is 16 residues. CDR1 SGHRS and CDR2 YFSETQ come from the germline V gene. Trimming stripped 10 bases from V and 4 bases from J, with 23 bases between. The CDR3 reads CARRWGRAPRTGELFF. CDR3 coding DNA: TGCGCCCGCCGCTGGGGGCGGGCCCCCCGCACCGGGGAGCTGTTTTTT.

This sequence joins TRBV18 and TRBJ1-4; 8 bases fit TRBD1. V shed 5 bases and J 11 bases; nucleotides not matched to a gene: 7. Per germline, CDR1 KGHSH and CDR2 LQKENI. This CDR3 comprises 13 residues. In nucleotides, the CDR3 is TGTGCCAGCTCAAACGGACAGGGTGGGAAACTGTTTTTT. Translation gives CASSNGQGGKLFF.

The sample holds a few counts of this clone. The chain links TRBV18 to TRBJ1-6; weak D call: TRBD1 (5 bases). V gave up 1 base and J gave up 12 bases, with 10 bases separating them. The CDR3 runs 13 residues. Germline V gene lookup returns CDR1 KGHSH and CDR2 LQKENI. The CDR3 region has the DNA TGTGCCAGCTCACCACATCAGGGCGAACCCCTCCACTTT. Translation gives CASSPHQGEPLHF.

This clone was counted a single time. The chain carries TRBV19 and TRBJ2-5, with 9 bases lining up with TRBD1. The junction had 9 bases not matched to a gene; V was cut back by 6 bases and J by 10 bases. The CDR3 runs to 13 residues. The V gene's germline CDR1 is LNHDA and CDR2 SQIVND (reference sequence). DNA of the CDR3: TGTGCCAGTAGCACCGGACAGGGGTTGGACCAGTACTTC. It yields the protein CASSTGQGLDQYF.

With respect to this clone: Other DNA sequences in the sample encode the same CDR3. The V call is TRBV2, the J call TRBJ2-2; 10 bases are a match to TRBD1. The trim removed 8 bases at V and 5 bases at J, leaving 5 bases unmatched. Germline CDR1 and CDR2: SNHLY and FYNNEI. The CDR3 is made up of 14 amino acids. CDR3 amino acids: CASAGTGETGELFF. The CDR3 nucleotides are TGTGCCAGCGCCGGGACAGGGGAAACCGGGGAGCTGTTTTTT.

The rearrangement joins TRBV6-5 to TRBJ1-1; a weak D match, TRBD1 (6 bases). This CDR3 is 14 amino acids long. Trimming took off 7 bases at V and 1 base at J, with 13 bases between the two ends. The germline gives CDR1 MNHEY, CDR2 SVGAGI. The DNA for the CDR3 is TGTGCCAGCAACACACAGGGCGAGAACACTGAAGCTTTCTTT. Translation gives CASNTQGENTEAFF.

The genes are TRBV6-6 and TRBJ2-7; 8 nucleotides line up with TRBD1. After removal of 5 bases from V and 9 bases from J, the junction contained 9 bases not matched to a gene. Germline CDR1 and CDR2: MNHNY and SVGAGI (reference sequence). The CDR3 runs 13 residues. This CDR3 is CASSRDRITRQYF. As DNA, the CDR3 is TGTGCCAGCAGTAGGGACAGGATAACTCGGCAGTACTTC.

The chain uses TRBV2 and TRBJ2-3, with a weak D call TRBD2 (6 bases). Germline V gene sequence: CDR1 SNHLY, CDR2 FYNNEI. The V end lost 5 bases, the J end lost 2 bases, and 11 bases lay between the germline ends. This CDR3 contains 14 residues. The CDR3 nucleotides read TGTGCCAGCAGTCCCGGGACTCCCACAGATACGCAGTATTTT. It is translated as CASSPGTPTDTQYF.

This clone was seen a handful of times. The chain joins TRBV4-2 to TRBJ2-2; D unresolved. Trimming removed 4 bases at V and 3 bases at J, with 9 bases between. The CDR3 totals 14 residues. The V gene's germline CDR1 is LGHNA and CDR2 YNFKEQ. CDR3 bases: TGTGCCAGCAGCCCTCGGGTCTACACCGGGGAGCTGTTTTTT. Protein: CASSPRVYTGELFF.

This clone turned up a few times. CDR3 nucleotides: TGCGCCAGCAGGAGGACCGGGGAGCTGTTTTTT. Its protein is CASRRTGELFF. The chain is built from TRBV10-2 and TRBJ2-2; unclear D gene. CDR3 length: 11 residues. Germline V lookup: CDR1 WSHSY, CDR2 SAAADI. V gave up 6 bases and J gave up 5 bases, with 4 bases separating them.

The V and J genes are TRBV5-5 and TRBJ1-6; TRBD1 matches 7 bases. CDR3 length: 14 residues. V dropped 6 bases and J dropped 9; count of bases not matched to a gene: 9. Germline CDR1 SGHKS, CDR2 YYEKEE (reference sequence). The CDR3 sequence is CASNDRVYSSPLHF. DNA for the CDR3: TGTGCCAGCAACGACAGGGTTTACTCTTCACCCCTCCACTTT.

A few counts support this clone. The chain links TRBV2 to TRBJ2-7; 8 nucleotides line up with TRBD1. Germline V gene sequence: CDR1 SNHLY, CDR2 FYNNEI. The CDR3 contains 13 residues. V lost 6 bases and J lost 3; bases outside the gene matches: 4. CDR3 coding DNA: TGTGCCAGCAGCCTCGGACAGGGCTACGAGCAGTACTTC. This sequence encodes CASSLGQGYEQYF.

V and J are TRBV5-8 and TRBJ2-6, with D uncertain. Trimming took off 4 bases at V and 0 bases at J, with 8 bases between the two ends. Looked up from germline, CDR1 is SGHTS and CDR2 is YDEGEE. The CDR3 length is 15 residues. The CDR3 bases are TGTGCCAGCAGCACGTCAGGCTCTGGGGCCAACGTCCTGACTTTC. It codes for CASSTSGSGANVLTF.

The chain is built from TRBV18 and TRBJ1-3; TRBD1 might be the D (5 bases). The CDR3 sequence is 15 residues long. Germline V gives CDR1 KGHSH, CDR2 LQKENI. V was trimmed by 1 base and J by 2 bases, leaving 9 bases between them. This chain's CDR3 is CASSPQGLTGNTIYF. The DNA for the CDR3 is TGTGCCAGCTCACCACAGGGACTCACTGGAAACACCATATATTTT.